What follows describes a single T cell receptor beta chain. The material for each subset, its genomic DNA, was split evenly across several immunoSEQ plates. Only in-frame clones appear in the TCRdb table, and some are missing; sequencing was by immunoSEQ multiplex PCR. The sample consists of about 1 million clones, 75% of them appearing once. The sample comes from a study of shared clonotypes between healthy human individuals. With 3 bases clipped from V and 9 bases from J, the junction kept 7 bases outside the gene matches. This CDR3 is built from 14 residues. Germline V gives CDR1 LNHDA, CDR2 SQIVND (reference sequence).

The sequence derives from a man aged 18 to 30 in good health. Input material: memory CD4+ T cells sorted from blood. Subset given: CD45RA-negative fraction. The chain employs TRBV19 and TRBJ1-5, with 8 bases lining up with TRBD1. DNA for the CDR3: TGTGCCAGTAGTATGGGACAGGCCATGAGGCCCCAGCATTTT. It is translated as CASSMGQAMRPQHF.